This T cell receptor beta chain is drawn from a study of regulatory T cells in long-lasting Graves disease. Time point here: newly diagnosed GD, antithyroid drugs for less than 3 months. PBMC-derived RNA was used for the TCR library. Assembly of TCR beta libraries relied on iRepertoire HTBI primers together with Arm-PCR of CDR3 regions. TCRdb fed the multiplex PCR reads into MiXCR, producing one record per CDR3 protein. This table has about 540,000 distinct CDR3 sequences, roughly 14% appearing once. Germline CDR1 reads MNHEY; CDR2 reads SVGEGT. V was shortened by 5 bases and J by 6 bases, with 15 bases between the two germline ends. There are 14 residues in the CDR3. In regard to this clonotype: Its antigen is unknown.

Findings and caveats of the study: Examination was confined to peripheral blood, excluding thyroid tissue.

These same data were also listed under a study on T cells in Graves' hyperthyroidism and ophthalmopathy. That investigation notes: Patients between 18 and 65 years old had hyperthyroidism, newly diagnosed and lasting under 2 months. Uncontrolled infection, other autoimmune disease, pregnancy or lactation disqualified patients from enrolment. The model foresaw ophthalmopathy a median around 6.4 months prior to onset.

The sample was peripheral blood mononuclear cells (PBMCs), taken at new diagnosis, from a patient treated with antithyroid drugs. This rearrangement joins TRBV6-2 or TRBV6-3 to TRBJ2-3; tentatively, D is TRBD1 or TRBD2 (6 bases each). This TCR was recovered from a man aged 25 to 40 with Graves disease. The CDR3 bases are TGTGCCAGCAGTGACGGGACGGGGGCGGATACGCAGTATTTT. Translated, it gives CASSDGTGADTQYF.